These T cell receptor beta chains were read from a single sample in a study of synovial regulatory T cells in juvenile arthritis. The method was immunoSEQ multiplex PCR; TCRdb's version includes in-frame clones alone and lacks a portion of them. The listing contains roughly 2,800 clones. The sequencing input was Treg cells from the synovium. All receptors derive from a donor younger than 30 with juvenile idiopathic arthritis. Each CDR3 is given with its conserved first and last residue. Rows may omit the clone size; those that give it use once, few, many or a size class.

clone_size	v_call	j_call	cdr3_aa
-	TRBV27	TRBJ2-5	CASRGLAGETQYF
medium-sized	TRBV29-1	TRBJ1-5	CSVPTGGSNQPQHF
medium-sized	TRBV7-9	TRBJ1-3	CASSLKFGVGSGNTIYF
-	TRBV7-2	TRBJ2-3	CASSLASWLADTQYF
-	TRBV20-1	TRBJ2-1	CSARVHEQFF
medium-sized	TRBV7-2	TRBJ2-7	CASSYPGSSYEQYF
medium-sized	TRBV7-2	TRBJ1-1	CASSLDRFSEAFF
-	TRBV4-1	TRBJ1-4	CASSPHDSTANEKLFF
medium-sized	TRBV9	TRBJ2-2	CASSVGGELFF
-	TRBV18	TRBJ2-2	CASSPFYGQHNPNTGELFF
-	TRBV9	TRBJ2-7	CASSARDRGYEQYF
-	TRBV6-5	TRBJ1-2	CASSRGDANYGYTF
-	TRBV28	TRBJ1-2	CASSSPRGGDYGYTF